The 16 T cell receptor beta chains reported below all come from one sample, sequenced in a study of shared clonotypes between healthy human individuals. The assay was immunoSEQ multiplex PCR, and TCRdb's table has in-frame clones only and misses some. The data hold about 2 million clones, with roughly 94% observed a single time. The sample was naive CD4+ T cells sorted from blood. Indicated subset: CD45RA+ positively selected. The receptor set was obtained from a man aged 18 to 35 in good health.

This sequence joins TRBV14 and TRBJ1-2; D gene unclear. Germline V gene data show CDR1 as SGHDN and CDR2 as FVKESK. The CDR3 is 13 amino acids. Between the trimmed V and J ends, which lost 0 bases and 4 bases, there was a span of 6 bases. The CDR3 loop reads CASSQEAVYGYTF. The CDR3 bases are TGTGCCAGCAGCCAAGAAGCGGTCTATGGCTACACCTTC.

The genes are TRBV10-3 and TRBJ2-5, with 7 bases that match TRBD2. The germline V gene has CDR1 ENHRY and CDR2 SYGVKD. There are 14 residues in the CDR3. V was pared by 7 bases and J by 3 bases, with 8 bases of the junction left unmatched. The CDR3 region has the DNA TGTGCCATCAACGGAGGGGCGGGAGAAGAGACCCAGTACTTC. It yields the protein CAINGGAGEETQYF.

This sequence joins TRBV7-3 and TRBJ2-3; TRBD2 aligns across 9 bases. J gave up 13 bases and V 5 bases, and 4 bases lay outside the gene matches. Germline V lookup: CDR1 SGHTA, CDR2 FQGTGA. The CDR3 covers 11 residues. The CDR3 coding sequence is TGTGCCAGCAGCGCCGGGACTAGCAAGTATTTT. This encodes CASSAGTSKYF.

This clone is a singleton in its sample. V and J are TRBV9 and TRBJ2-1, with D possibly matching TRBD2 (6 bases). Trimming took off 7 bases at V and 5 bases at J, with 28 bases between the two ends. CDR1 SGDLS and CDR2 YYNGEE come from the germline V gene. The CDR3 covers 18 residues. CDR3 nucleotide sequence: TGTGCCAGCGCAACCGGGAGCATAACCTCCATAAAAAACAATGAGCAGTTCTTC. It specifies CASATGSITSIKNNEQFF.

Here the CDR3 DNA reads TGTGCCAGCAGCATCCAGGGACAGTATAATGAAAAACTGTTTTTT. It yields the protein CASSIQGQYNEKLFF. This chain connects TRBV11-2 to TRBJ1-4, with 7 bases aligning to TRBD1. CDR1 is SGHAT, CDR2 FQNNGV, per germline. J was trimmed by 4 bases and V by 5 bases; bases with no gene match: 7. CDR3 length equals 15 residues.

DNA of the CDR3: TGTGCCAGCAGCTTAGTTGGGGGTTTCGGGGAGACCCAGTACTTC. This codes for CASSLVGGFGETQYF. The chain recombines TRBV7-6 with TRBJ2-5, with D perhaps matching TRBD1 or TRBD2 (5 bases each). CDR1 SGHVS and CDR2 FNYEAQ come from the germline V gene. Trimming stripped 1 base from V and 5 bases from J, with 14 bases between. CDR3 length equals 15 residues.

This chain connects TRBV7-9 to TRBJ2-2; D not certain. Germline values: CDR1 SEHNR, CDR2 FQNEAQ (reference sequence). With 5 bases removed from V and 6 bases from J, the gap between germline ends came to 7 bases. The CDR3 is made up of 12 amino acids. The chain's CDR3 is CASSRSSGELFF. Written as DNA, the CDR3 is TGTGCCAGCAGCCGGAGTTCCGGGGAGCTGTTTTTT.

This chain joins TRBV4-1 and TRBJ2-7; TRBD1 aligns across 8 bases. V lost 4 bases, J lost 5 bases, and 10 bases stayed unmatched. CDR1 is MGHRA, CDR2 YSYEKL, per germline. This CDR3 has 15 amino acids. The CDR3 loop reads CASSRWDRNFHEQYF. The CDR3 coding sequence is TGCGCCAGCAGCCGATGGGACAGGAACTTCCACGAGCAGTACTTC.

The chain carries TRBV30 and TRBJ1-2; D may be TRBD1 (5 bases). This CDR3 has 13 residues. Germline CDR1 reads GTSNPN; CDR2 reads SVGIG (reference sequence). V was trimmed by 0 bases and J by 7 bases, leaving 12 bases between them. The CDR3 loop is CAWSVLLGAGYTF. Written as DNA, the CDR3 is TGTGCCTGGAGTGTACTATTAGGGGCTGGCTACACCTTC.

This chain connects TRBV5-4 to TRBJ2-3; weak D call: TRBD1 (5 bases). Germline CDR1 SGHNT, CDR2 YYREEE (reference sequence). The CDR3 consists of 15 residues. V was shortened by 2 bases and J by 0 bases, with 10 bases between the two germline ends. The CDR3, as DNA: TGTGCCAGCAGCTTTTATAGGGGTAGCACAGATACGCAGTATTTT. Amino acids: CASSFYRGSTDTQYF.

The chain employs TRBV6-6 and TRBJ2-1, with 10 positions matching TRBD1. The CDR3 extends over 13 amino acids. The germline gives CDR1 MNHNY, CDR2 SVGAGI (reference sequence). After removal of 7 bases from V and 8 bases from J, the junction contained 5 bases not matched to a gene. DNA for the CDR3: TGTGCCAGCATTGACAGGGGGCTACATGAGCAGTTCTTC. It yields the protein CASIDRGLHEQFF.

This clone has only one observation. The chain carries TRBV7-2 and TRBJ2-5, with D tentatively TRBD2 (6 bases). The V gene's germline CDR1 is SGHTA and CDR2 FQGNSA. The V end was cut by 0 bases, the J end by 4 bases, with 12 bases between. This CDR3 spans 15 amino acids. CDR3 loop: CASSLARQGGETQYF. In nucleotides, the CDR3 is TGTGCCAGCAGCTTAGCACGGCAGGGAGGAGAGACCCAGTACTTC.

As concerns this clone: Other DNA sequences in this specimen translate into the identical CDR3. CDR3 in amino acids: CASSPGQGATEAFF. The CDR3 nucleotides read TGTGCCAGCAGCCCTGGACAGGGGGCAACTGAAGCTTTCTTT. The J gene is TRBJ1-1, the V gene TRBV11-3; 11 nucleotides line up with TRBD1. Germline V CDR1 and CDR2: SGHNT, YENEEA. This CDR3 has 14 amino acids. V trimming: 5 bases; J trimming: 5 bases; junction bases outside the gene matches: 4.

The chain uses TRBV2 and TRBJ1-2; 10 bases are shared with TRBD1. The CDR3 extends over 14 amino acids. Trimming took 8 bases from V and 9 from J; bases not matched to a gene: 12. Germline assignment: CDR1 SNHLY and CDR2 FYNNEI. In nucleotides, the CDR3 is TGTGCCAGCCCGGGACAGGGGCCTGAATGGAGCTACACCTTC. This sequence encodes CASPGQGPEWSYTF.

This chain links TRBV6-6 with TRBJ2-2, with D possibly matching TRBD1 (6 bases). The CDR3 totals 13 residues. The germline CDR1 and CDR2 sequences are MNHNY and SVGAGI (reference sequence). Trimming cost V 5 bases and J 6 bases, with 10 bases left between them. The CDR3 here is CASSKGGAGELFF. The CDR3 nucleotides read TGTGCCAGCAGTAAAGGGGGAGCCGGGGAGCTGTTTTTT.

Concerning this clone: A single base separates this from a much larger clone, so it may be a read error. Other nucleotide sequences from this sample produce the same CDR3. V is TRBV28 and J is TRBJ1-5, with D possibly matching TRBD1 (6 bases). CDR1 MDHEN and CDR2 SYDVKM come from the germline V gene. V shed 5 bases and J shed 3 bases, with 11 bases lying between them. The CDR3 is 14 residues long. The CDR3: CASSLRGPNQPQHF. CDR3 coding DNA: TGTGCCAGCAGTCTCAGGGGACCCAATCAGCCCCAGCATTTT.